The text below deals with one T cell receptor (beta chain). Its antigen is unidentified. As for the donors, each was a healthy bone marrow donor. These data belong to a study of cytomegalovirus exposure and HLA in healthy donors. Study-level results: TRBV6-2, TRBV6-3 and some other V segments were excluded as indistinguishable. With high specificity and sensitivity, the classifier reportedly diagnosed cytomegalovirus status. Later analysis placed DRB1 highest and HLA-C lowest in TCR association rates, which differed by HLA locus.

PCR employed 60 Vbeta and 13 Jbeta primers. Libraries were prepared by immunoSEQ multiplex PCR; TCRdb keeps only in-frame clonotypes and omits some of them. In total, the table holds 200,000 to 250,000 clones. The V end lost 0 bases, the J end lost 4 bases, and 11 bases lay between the germline ends. The CDR3 has 14 residues. Germline CDR1 is SQVTM and CDR2 is ANQGSEA. The V call is TRBV29-1, the J call TRBJ2-3; tentative D call: TRBD2 (5 bases). Sequencing used PBMCs. The source of this sequence is a woman in her twenties or thirties in good health and CMV-seropositive. This CDR3 is CSVEEARGSDTQYF. The CDR3 DNA reads as TGCAGCGTTGAAGAGGCACGGGGTTCAGATACGCAGTATTTT.